This T cell receptor (beta chain) was found in a study of blood T cell repertoires in COVID-19. Study-level background: Samples representing acute and convalescent COVID-19 were sourced from the United States, Italy and Spain. T cells, B-cell-depleted T cells, or PBMCs provided the cDNA or gDNA that served as material.

Those enrolled in Seattle joined during active infection and were followed longitudinally afterward. In the original workflow: Researchers report that nucleated cell counts were estimated from reference gene primer amplification. The data were produced by immunoSEQ multiplex PCR, yet TCRdb's version contains in-frame clones alone and is incomplete. The DNA gave D and trimming, while V, J and clone size come from that table. The table lists 300,000 to 350,000 clones, approximately 88% of them singletons. Germline CDR1 and CDR2: MGHRA and YSYEKL. CDR3 length equals 15 residues. J gave up 1 base and V 1 base, and 2 bases lay outside the gene matches.

Sequencing was done on a sample of peripheral blood. The clonotype comes from a woman between 25 and 40 years old with COVID-19, enrolled during active disease. The chain employs TRBV4-1 and TRBJ2-5, with 8 bases lining up with TRBD1. The CDR3 DNA sequence: TGCGCCAGCAGCCAAGGACAGGGGATCCAAGAGACCCAGTACTTC. Translating gives CASSQGQGIQETQYF.